Below, one T cell receptor (beta chain) is given with its context. The CDR3 runs to 16 residues. The V end lost 4 bases, the J end lost 2 bases, and 16 bases lay between the germline ends. Germline CDR1 is SGHVS and CDR2 is FQNEAQ. These data are taken from a study of blood T cell repertoires in COVID-19. At the level of the study: There were acute and convalescent COVID-19 samples, and they came from the United States, Italy and Spain.

Adults between roughly 18 and 100 years of age took part from 24 US areas. Participants were placed into cohorts based on the clinical history they reported. TCRdb's table, derived via immunoSEQ multiplex PCR, lists solely in-frame clones and lacks some. The sample consists of 200,000 to 250,000 clones, approximately 84% of them appearing once. The clonotype originates from a man aged 60-69 years who had recovered from COVID-19. This chain joins TRBV7-8 and TRBJ2-3, with D maybe TRBD2 (6 bases). Sequenced material: PBMCs or T cells enriched from blood (not recorded which). DNA for the CDR3: TGTGCCAGCAGCTATAATGCGGGGTTCTTCACAGATACGCAGTATTTT. Its translation: CASSYNAGFFTDTQYF. Full variable domain (rest looked up from reference TRBV7-8 and TRBJ2-3): GAGVSQSPRYKVAKRGQDVALRCDPISGHVSLFWYQQALGQGPEFLTYFQNEAQLDKSGLPSDRFFAERPEGSVSTLKIQRTQQEDSAVYLCASSYNAGFFTDTQYFGPGTRLTVL.